The sample holds many counts of the clone carrying this T cell receptor beta chain. This record belongs to a study of T cells in Graves' hyperthyroidism and ophthalmopathy. TCR beta CDR3 sequences were amplified from RNA transcripts. The HTBI primer set drove a first-round RT-PCR of the TCR CDR3. TCRdb re-called the multiplex PCR reads with MiXCR, one entry per CDR3 protein. The sample contains fewer than 200,000 distinct CDR3 sequences, 15% to 20% of which appear only once. With 0 bases clipped from V and 4 bases from J, the junction kept 9 bases outside the gene matches. The CDR3 totals 15 residues. Germline-derived CDR1 and CDR2 are DFQATT and SNEGSKA (reference sequence).

Sequencing used blood. The clonotype was recovered from a woman aged 50 to 65 with Graves' hyperthyroidism. The chain is built from TRBV20-1 and TRBJ2-7; 7 positions agree with TRBD1. CDR3 sequence reads: CSARELKGAGYEQYF. The CDR3 coding sequence is TGCAGTGCTAGAGAACTGAAGGGGGCCGGGTACGAGCAGTACTTC.